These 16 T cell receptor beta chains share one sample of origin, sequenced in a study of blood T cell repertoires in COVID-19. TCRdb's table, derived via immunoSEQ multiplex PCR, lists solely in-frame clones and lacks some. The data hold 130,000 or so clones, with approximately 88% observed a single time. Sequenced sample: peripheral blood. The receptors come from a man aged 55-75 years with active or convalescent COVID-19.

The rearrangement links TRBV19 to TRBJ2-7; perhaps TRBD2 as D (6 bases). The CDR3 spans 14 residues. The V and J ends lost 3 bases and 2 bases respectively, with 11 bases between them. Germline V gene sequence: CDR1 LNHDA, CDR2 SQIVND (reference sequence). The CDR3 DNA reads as TGTGCCAGTAGTATCCGGGCGGGGCCCTACGAGCAGTACTTC. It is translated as CASSIRAGPYEQYF.

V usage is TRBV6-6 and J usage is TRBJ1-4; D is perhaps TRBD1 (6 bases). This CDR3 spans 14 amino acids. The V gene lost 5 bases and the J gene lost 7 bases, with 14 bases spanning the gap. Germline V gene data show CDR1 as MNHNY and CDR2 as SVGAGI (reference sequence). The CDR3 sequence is CASSRQVYAEKLFF. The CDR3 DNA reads TGTGCCAGCAGTCGACAGGTCTACGCTGAAAAACTGTTTTTT.

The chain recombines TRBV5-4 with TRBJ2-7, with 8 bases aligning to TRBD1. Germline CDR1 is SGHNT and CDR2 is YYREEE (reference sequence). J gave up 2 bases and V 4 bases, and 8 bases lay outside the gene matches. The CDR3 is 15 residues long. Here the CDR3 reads CASSRQGSPPYEQYF. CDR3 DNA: TGTGCCAGCAGCCGACAGGGGTCCCCACCCTACGAGCAGTACTTC.

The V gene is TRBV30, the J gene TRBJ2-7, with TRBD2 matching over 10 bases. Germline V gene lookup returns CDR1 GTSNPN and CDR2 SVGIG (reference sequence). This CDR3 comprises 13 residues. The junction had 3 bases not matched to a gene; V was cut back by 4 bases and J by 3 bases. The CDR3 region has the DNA TGTGCCTGGACTAGCGGGAGAGGCTACGAGCAGTACTTC. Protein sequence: CAWTSGRGYEQYF. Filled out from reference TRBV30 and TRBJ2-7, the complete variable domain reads SQTIHQWPATLVQPVGSPLSLECTVEGTSNPNLYWYRQAAGRGLQLLFYSVGIGQISSEVPQNLSASRPQDRQFILSSKKLLLSDSGFYLCAWTSGRGYEQYFGPGTRLTVT.

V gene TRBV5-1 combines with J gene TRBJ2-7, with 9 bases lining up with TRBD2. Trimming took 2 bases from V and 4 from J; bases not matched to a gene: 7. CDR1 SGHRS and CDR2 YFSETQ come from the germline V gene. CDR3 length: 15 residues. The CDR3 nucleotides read TGCGCCAGCAGCTTCTCTGCGGGAGGGCCGTACGAGCAGTACTTC. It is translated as CASSFSAGGPYEQYF.

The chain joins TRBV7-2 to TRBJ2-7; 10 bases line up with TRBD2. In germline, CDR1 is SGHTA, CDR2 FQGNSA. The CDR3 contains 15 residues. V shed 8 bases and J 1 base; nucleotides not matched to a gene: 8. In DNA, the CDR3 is TGTGCCAGCTCCCGACTAGCGGGTGGGTCCTACGAGCAGTACTTC. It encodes CASSRLAGGSYEQYF.

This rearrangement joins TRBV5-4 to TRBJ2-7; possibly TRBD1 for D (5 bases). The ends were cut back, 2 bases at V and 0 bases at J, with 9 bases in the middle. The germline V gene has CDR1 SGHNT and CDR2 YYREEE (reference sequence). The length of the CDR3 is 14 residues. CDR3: CASSFRQGSYEQYF. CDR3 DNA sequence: TGTGCCAGCAGCTTTAGGCAGGGCTCCTACGAGCAGTACTTC.

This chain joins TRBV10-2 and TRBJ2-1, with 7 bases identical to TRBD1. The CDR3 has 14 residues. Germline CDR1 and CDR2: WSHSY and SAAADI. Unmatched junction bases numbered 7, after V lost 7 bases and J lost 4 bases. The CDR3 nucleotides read TGCGCCAGCACTCGGGACAGAACATACAATGAGCAGTTCTTC. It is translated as CASTRDRTYNEQFF.

This CDR3 is CATKRDRGRETQYF. CDR3 nucleotides: TGTGCCACTAAAAGGGACAGGGGGCGAGAGACCCAGTACTTC. This chain uses TRBV19 with TRBJ2-5; the match to TRBD1 covers 12 bases. Germline trimming cut 10 bases from V and 4 bases from J; bases unmatched to any gene: 7. This CDR3 contains 14 residues. CDR1 is LNHDA, CDR2 SQIVND, per germline (reference sequence). Supplemented by reference TRBV19 and TRBJ2-5, the full variable domain reads DGGITQSPKYLFRKEGQNVTLSCEQNLNHDAMYWYRQDPGQGLRLIYYSQIVNDFQKGDIAEGYSVSREKKESFPLTVTSAQKNPTAFYLCATKRDRGRETQYFGPGTRLLVL.

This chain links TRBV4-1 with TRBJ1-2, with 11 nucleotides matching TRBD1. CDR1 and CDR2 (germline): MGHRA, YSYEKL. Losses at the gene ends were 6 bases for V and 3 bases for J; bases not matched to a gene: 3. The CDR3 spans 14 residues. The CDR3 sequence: CASRRGQGDYGYTF. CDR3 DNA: TGCGCCAGCAGGCGGGGACAGGGGGACTATGGCTACACCTTC.

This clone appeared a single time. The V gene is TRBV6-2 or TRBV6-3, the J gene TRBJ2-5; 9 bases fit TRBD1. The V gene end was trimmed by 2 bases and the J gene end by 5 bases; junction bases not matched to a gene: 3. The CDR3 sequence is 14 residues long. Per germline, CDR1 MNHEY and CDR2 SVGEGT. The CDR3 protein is CASSYHGQGETQYF. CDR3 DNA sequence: TGTGCCAGCAGTTACCACGGACAGGGGGAGACCCAGTACTTC.

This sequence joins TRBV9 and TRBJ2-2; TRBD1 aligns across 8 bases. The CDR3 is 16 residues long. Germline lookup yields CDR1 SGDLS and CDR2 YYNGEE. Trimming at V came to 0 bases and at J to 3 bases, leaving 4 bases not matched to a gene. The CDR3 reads CASSVATGGHTGELFF. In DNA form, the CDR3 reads TGTGCCAGCAGCGTAGCCACAGGGGGGCACACCGGGGAGCTGTTTTTT.

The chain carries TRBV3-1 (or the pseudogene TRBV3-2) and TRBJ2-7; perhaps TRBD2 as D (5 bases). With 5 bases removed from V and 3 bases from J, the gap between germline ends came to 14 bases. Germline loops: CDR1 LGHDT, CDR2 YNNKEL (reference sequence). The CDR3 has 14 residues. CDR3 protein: CASSTQGLDYEQYF. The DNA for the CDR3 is TGTGCCAGCAGCACACAAGGACTTGACTACGAGCAGTACTTC.

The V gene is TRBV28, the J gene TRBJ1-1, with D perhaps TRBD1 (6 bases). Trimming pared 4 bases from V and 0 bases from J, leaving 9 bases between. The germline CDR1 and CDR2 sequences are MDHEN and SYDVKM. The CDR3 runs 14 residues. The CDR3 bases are TGTGCCAGCAGTTCTGGGGGCTTGAACACTGAAGCTTTCTTT. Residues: CASSSGGLNTEAFF.

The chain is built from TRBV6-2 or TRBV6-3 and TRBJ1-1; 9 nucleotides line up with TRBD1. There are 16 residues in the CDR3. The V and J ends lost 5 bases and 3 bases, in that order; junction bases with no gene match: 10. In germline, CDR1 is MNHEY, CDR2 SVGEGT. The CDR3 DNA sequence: TGTGCCAGCAGTCGGTTCGAGGGGACAGGGTACACTGAAGCTTTCTTT. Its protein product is CASSRFEGTGYTEAFF.

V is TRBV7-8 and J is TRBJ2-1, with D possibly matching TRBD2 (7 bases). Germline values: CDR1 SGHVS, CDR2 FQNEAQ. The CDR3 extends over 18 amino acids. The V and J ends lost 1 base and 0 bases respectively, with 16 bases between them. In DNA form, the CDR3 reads TGTGCCAGCAGCTTAGACGTGGCGGGGGCGAGCTCCTACAATGAGCAGTTCTTC. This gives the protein CASSLDVAGASSYNEQFF.